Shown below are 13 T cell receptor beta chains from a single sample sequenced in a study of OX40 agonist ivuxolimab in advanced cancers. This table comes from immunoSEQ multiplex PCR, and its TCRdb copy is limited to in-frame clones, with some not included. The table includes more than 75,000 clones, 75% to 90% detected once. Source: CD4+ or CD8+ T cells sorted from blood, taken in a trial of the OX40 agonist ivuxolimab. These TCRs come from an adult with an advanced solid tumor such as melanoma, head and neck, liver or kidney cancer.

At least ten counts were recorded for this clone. CDR3 loop: CASSPGDSSSYNEQFF. DNA for the CDR3: TGTGCCAGTAGCCCTGGGGACTCCAGCTCCTACAATGAGCAGTTCTTC. The genes are TRBV19 and TRBJ2-1; tentative D call: TRBD2 (6 bases). This CDR3 is built from 16 residues. Germline V gene lookup returns CDR1 LNHDA and CDR2 SQIVND (reference sequence). V lost 6 bases to trimming and J lost 0 bases, with 15 bases between them.

Here the CDR3 reads CASSRDTNSYEQYF. The CDR3 nucleotides are TGTGCCAGCAGCCGGGACACTAACTCCTACGAGCAGTACTTC. The chain has TRBV7-9 and TRBJ2-7; weak D call: TRBD1 (6 bases). Trimming removed 5 bases at V and 0 bases at J, with 11 bases between. Germline V gene sequence: CDR1 SEHNR, CDR2 FQNEAQ (reference sequence). The CDR3 is 14 amino acids.

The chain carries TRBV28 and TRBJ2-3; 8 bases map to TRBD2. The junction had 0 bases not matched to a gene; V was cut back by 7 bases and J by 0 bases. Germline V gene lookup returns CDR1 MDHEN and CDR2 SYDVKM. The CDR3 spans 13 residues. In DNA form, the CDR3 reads TGTGCCAGCACTAGCGGGAGCACAGATACGCAGTATTTT. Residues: CASTSGSTDTQYF. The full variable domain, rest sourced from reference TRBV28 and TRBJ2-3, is DVKVTQSSRYLVKRTGEKVFLECVQDMDHENMFWYRQDPGLGLRLIYFSYDVKMKEKGDIPEGYSVSREKKERFSLILESASTNQTSMYLCASTSGSTDTQYFGPGTRLTVL.

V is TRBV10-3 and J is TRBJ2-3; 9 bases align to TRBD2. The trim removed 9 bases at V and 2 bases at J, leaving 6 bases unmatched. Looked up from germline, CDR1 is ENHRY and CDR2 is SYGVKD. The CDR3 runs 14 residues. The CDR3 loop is CAIYSGRYTDTQYF. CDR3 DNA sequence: TGTGCCATTTATAGCGGGAGATACACAGATACGCAGTATTTT.

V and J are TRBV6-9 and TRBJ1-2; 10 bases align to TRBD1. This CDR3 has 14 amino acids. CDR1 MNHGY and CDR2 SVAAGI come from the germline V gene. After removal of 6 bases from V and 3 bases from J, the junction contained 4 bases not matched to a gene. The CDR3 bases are TGTGCCAGCAGCCTTGGGACAGGGGACTATGGCTACACCTTC. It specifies CASSLGTGDYGYTF.

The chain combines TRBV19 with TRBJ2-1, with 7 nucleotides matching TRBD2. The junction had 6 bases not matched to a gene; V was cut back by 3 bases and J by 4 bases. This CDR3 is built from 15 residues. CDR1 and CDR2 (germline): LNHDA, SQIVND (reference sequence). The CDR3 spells CASSMFLAVYNEQFF. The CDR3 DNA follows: TGTGCCAGTAGTATGTTCCTAGCGGTTTACAATGAGCAGTTCTTC.

The CDR3 protein is CASSPIGQGNTGELFF. The CDR3, as DNA: TGTGCCAGCAGCCCAATAGGACAGGGGAACACCGGGGAGCTGTTTTTT. The V call is TRBV5-4, the J call TRBJ2-2; 8 bases map to TRBD1. Germline V gene lookup returns CDR1 SGHNT and CDR2 YYREEE (reference sequence). Trimming removed 4 bases from V and 1 base from J; junction bases left unmatched: 6. This CDR3 contains 16 residues.

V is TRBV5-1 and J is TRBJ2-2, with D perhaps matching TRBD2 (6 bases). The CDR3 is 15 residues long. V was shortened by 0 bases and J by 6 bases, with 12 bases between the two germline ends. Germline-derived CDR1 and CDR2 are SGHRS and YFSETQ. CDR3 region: CASSLDPGGAGELFF. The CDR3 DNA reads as TGCGCCAGCAGCTTGGACCCCGGAGGGGCCGGGGAGCTGTTTTTT.

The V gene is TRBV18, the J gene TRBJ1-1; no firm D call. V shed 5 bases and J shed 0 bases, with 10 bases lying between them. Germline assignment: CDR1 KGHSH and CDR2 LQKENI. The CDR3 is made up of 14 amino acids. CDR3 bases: TGTGCCAGCTCAGAGAGCGTAATGAACACTGAAGCTTTCTTT. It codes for CASSESVMNTEAFF. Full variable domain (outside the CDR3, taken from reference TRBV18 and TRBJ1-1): NAGVMQNPRHLVRRRGQEARLRCSPMKGHSHVYWYRQLPEEGLKFMVYLQKENIIDESGMPKERFSAEFPKEGPSILRIQQVVRGDSAAYFCASSESVMNTEAFFGQGTRLTVV.

The CDR3 is CASSRKFSTDTQYF. DNA for the CDR3: TGTGCCAGCAGCCGTAAATTCTCCACAGATACGCAGTATTTT. The chain employs TRBV27 and TRBJ2-3; D remains unclear. Trimming cost V 6 bases and J 2 bases, with 12 bases left between them. CDR3 length: 14 residues. CDR1 is MNHEY and CDR2 is SMNVEV in the germline V gene (reference sequence).

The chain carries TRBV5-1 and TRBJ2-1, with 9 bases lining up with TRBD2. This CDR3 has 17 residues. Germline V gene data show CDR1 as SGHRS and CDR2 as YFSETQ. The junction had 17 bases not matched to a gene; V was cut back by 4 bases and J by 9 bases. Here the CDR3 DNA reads TGCGCCAGCAGCCTCCGACCGCCGGCGGGAGGGGACATTGAGCAGTTCTTC. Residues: CASSLRPPAGGDIEQFF.

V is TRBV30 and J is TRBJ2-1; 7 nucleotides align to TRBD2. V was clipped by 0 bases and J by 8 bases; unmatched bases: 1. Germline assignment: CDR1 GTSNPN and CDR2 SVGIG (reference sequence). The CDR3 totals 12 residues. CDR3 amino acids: CAWSVTSYEQFF. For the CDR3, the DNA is TGTGCCTGGAGTGTGACTAGCTATGAGCAGTTCTTC. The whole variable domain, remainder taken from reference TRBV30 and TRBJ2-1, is SQTIHQWPATLVQPVGSPLSLECTVEGTSNPNLYWYRQAAGRGLQLLFYSVGIGQISSEVPQNLSASRPQDRQFILSSKKLLLSDSGFYLCAWSVTSYEQFFGPGTRLTVL.

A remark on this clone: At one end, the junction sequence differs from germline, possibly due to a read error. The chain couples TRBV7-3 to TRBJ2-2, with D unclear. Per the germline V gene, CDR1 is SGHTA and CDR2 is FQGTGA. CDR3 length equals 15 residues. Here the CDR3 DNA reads TGTGCCAGCAGTTTAACACCTTCGAACACCGGGGAGCTGTTTTTT. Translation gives CASSLTPSNTGELFF.